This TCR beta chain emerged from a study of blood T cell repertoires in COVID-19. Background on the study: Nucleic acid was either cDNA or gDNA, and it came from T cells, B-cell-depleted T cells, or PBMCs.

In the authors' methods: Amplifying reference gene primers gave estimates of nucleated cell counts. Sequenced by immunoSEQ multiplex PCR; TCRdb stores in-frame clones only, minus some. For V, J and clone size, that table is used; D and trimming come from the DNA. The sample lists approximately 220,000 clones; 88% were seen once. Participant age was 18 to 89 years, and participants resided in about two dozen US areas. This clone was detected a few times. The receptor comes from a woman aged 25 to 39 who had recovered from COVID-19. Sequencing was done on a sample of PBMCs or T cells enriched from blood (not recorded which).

The CDR3 region has the DNA TGTGCCAGTAGTATACCGGGTACCTACGAGCAGTACTTC. Its protein is CASSIPGTYEQYF. This chain links TRBV19 with TRBJ2-7; the D is unclear. Germline assignment: CDR1 LNHDA and CDR2 SQIVND (reference sequence). This CDR3 contains 13 residues. The V gene lost 2 bases and the J gene lost 2 bases, with 7 bases spanning the gap.